This entry features one T cell receptor beta chain sequence. This entry comes from a study of blood T cell repertoires in COVID-19. Study-wide context: Researchers got acute and convalescent COVID-19 samples from the United States, Italy and Spain.

V was pared by 8 bases and J by 2 bases, with 15 bases between. Per the germline V gene, CDR1 is LNHDA and CDR2 is SQIVND (reference sequence). The CDR3 spans 14 residues. Assay: immunoSEQ multiplex PCR; the TCRdb copy retains only in-frame clones and omits some. The sample lists about 250,000 clones, around 90% occurring once. Seattle patients were enrolled while actively infected and followed longitudinally. What was sequenced was peripheral blood. The rearrangement uses TRBV19 and TRBJ1-1; unclear D gene. This clonotype originated in a woman in her fifties or sixties with COVID-19, enrolled during active disease. The CDR3 DNA is TGTGCCAGTTATACCCGCGCCCAAAACACTGAAGCTTTCTTT. As protein: CASYTRAQNTEAFF.